These T cell receptor beta chains were read from a single sample in a study of CD8+CD57+ T cells in acquired aplastic anemia. TCRdb reanalysed the reads using MiXCR and keeps one entry per CDR3 protein. The table lists hundreds of thousands of distinct CDR3 sequences, approximately 57% of them singletons, with less than 9.5% in the top ten. The specimen was sorted CD4+, CD8+, or CD8+CD57+ T cells (not recorded which) from PBMCs. The receptors shown here come from a human donor with severe aplastic anemia or a healthy control (not recorded which). Each CDR3 is given without its conserved first and last residue.

17	TRBV10-3	TRBJ2-6	ASSRIHSSGGAGANVLT
14	TRBV6-6	TRBJ2-3	ASRKKPGLGTDTQY
12	TRBV10-3	TRBJ1-5	AISEGTENQPQH
13	TRBV12-5	TRBJ2-5	ASGLGIRGTETQY
10	TRBV2	TRBJ1-5	ASSDGNQPQH
12	TRBV12-3/TRBV12-4	TRBJ2-7	ASSSGERSYEQY
8	TRBV2	TRBJ2-7	ASGDYEQY
14	TRBV7-3	TRBJ2-2	ASSPSGGAATGELF
13	TRBV7-2	TRBJ1-6	ASSLVVAPNSPLH
12	TRBV2	TRBJ1-1	ASSEMGLNTEAF
6	TRBV7-3	TRBJ1-6	ASSLLH
10	TRBV11-2	TRBJ1-1	ASNIGYTEAF
11	TRBV7-9	TRBJ1-2	ASSLAGSSGNT
10	TRBV20-1	TRBJ2-3	SARELGDTQY
12	TRBV29-1	TRBJ1-1	SVDSGPSPTEAF